These 12 T cell receptor beta chains came from one sample sequenced in a study of blood T cell repertoires in COVID-19. Here immunoSEQ multiplex PCR was the method, and the copy in TCRdb shows in-frame clones only, minus some. Of some 180,000 clones listed, roughly 89% are singletons. Source material: peripheral blood. These receptors came from a man in his fifties with acute or convalescent COVID-19.

The rearrangement links TRBV5-1 to TRBJ2-3; 9 positions agree with TRBD2. In germline, CDR1 is SGHRS, CDR2 YFSETQ. V was clipped by 2 bases and J by 0 bases; unmatched bases: 13. This CDR3 contains 19 residues. CDR3 region: CASSFPGGAGGLSTDTQYF. CDR3 bases: TGCGCCAGCAGCTTCCCTGGGGGAGCGGGAGGCCTTAGCACAGATACGCAGTATTTT.

V and J are TRBV2 and TRBJ2-1; tentative D call: TRBD1 (5 bases). CDR1 is SNHLY, CDR2 FYNNEI, per germline. This CDR3 is built from 14 residues. V lost 9 bases, J lost 0 bases, and 12 bases lay in between. The CDR3: CASSSRASYNEQFF. CDR3 DNA sequence: TGTGCCAGTTCGAGCAGGGCCTCCTACAATGAGCAGTTCTTC.

The chain links TRBV6-4 to TRBJ2-4; 11 nucleotides line up with TRBD2. The CDR3 extends over 18 amino acids. Germline lookup yields CDR1 MRHNA and CDR2 SNTAGT. The V and J ends lost 6 bases and 6 bases, in that order; junction bases with no gene match: 16. CDR3 nucleotide sequence: TGTGCCAGCAGGCAACTAGCGGGAGAGAGCGGCGTAGGAAACATTCAGTACTTC. It specifies CASRQLAGESGVGNIQYF.

This clone occurred once. V is TRBV6-5 and J is TRBJ1-6; a weak D match, TRBD1 (5 bases). The CDR3 runs to 13 residues. The germline V gene encodes CDR1 MNHEY and CDR2 SVGAGI. V lost 5 bases, J lost 7 bases, and 9 bases lay in between. The DNA of the CDR3 is TGTGCCAGCAGTCCCGGGGGGAATTCACCCCTCCACTTT. Its translation: CASSPGGNSPLHF.

The chain combines TRBV18 with TRBJ2-5; possibly TRBD1 for D (5 bases). This CDR3 spans 14 amino acids. Germline V lookup: CDR1 KGHSH, CDR2 LQKENI. V lost 3 bases and J lost 0, with 8 bases in between. The CDR3 is CASSPGLYQETQYF. CDR3 nucleotides: TGTGCCAGCTCACCGGGGCTGTACCAAGAGACCCAGTACTTC.

This clone was seen just once. This chain uses TRBV27 with TRBJ2-1; 7 positions agree with TRBD1. This CDR3 contains 15 residues. Germline V gene data show CDR1 as MNHEY and CDR2 as SMNVEV (reference sequence). Losses at the gene ends were 3 bases for V and 5 bases for J; bases not matched to a gene: 7. In DNA form, the CDR3 reads TGTGCCAGCAGTTTTGGACTCGACAGGGACAATGAGCAGTTCTTC. This translates into CASSFGLDRDNEQFF.

The chain combines TRBV27 with TRBJ2-6; D not resolved. V lost 5 bases, J lost 6 bases, and 8 bases lay in between. This CDR3 comprises 13 residues. Per germline, CDR1 MNHEY and CDR2 SMNVEV (reference sequence). This CDR3 reads CASSPVLANVLTF. In DNA, the CDR3 is TGTGCCAGCAGTCCCGTGTTGGCCAACGTCCTGACTTTC.

The chain couples TRBV6-1 to TRBJ1-2; a possible D gene is TRBD1 (5 bases). Per the germline V gene, CDR1 is MNHNS and CDR2 is SASEGT. V lost 3 bases to trimming and J lost 2 bases, with 10 bases between them. The CDR3 sequence is 14 residues long. The CDR3 DNA follows: TGTGCCAGCAGTGAGGGGACTTCGAACTATGGCTACACCTTC. It encodes CASSEGTSNYGYTF.

V is TRBV11-2 and J is TRBJ1-4; 7 bases match TRBD1. Germline V lookup: CDR1 SGHAT, CDR2 FQNNGV. The CDR3 sequence is 15 residues long. The junction had 5 bases not matched to a gene; V was cut back by 1 base and J by 6 bases. The CDR3 coding sequence is TGTGCCAGCAGCTTAGCTGCCAGGGGGGATGAAAAACTGTTTTTT. Encoded protein: CASSLAARGDEKLFF.

The chain carries TRBV19 and TRBJ2-1, with a possible D match to TRBD1 (5 bases). The V and J ends lost 3 bases and 5 bases respectively, with 14 bases between them. The CDR3 extends over 15 amino acids. CDR1 is LNHDA, CDR2 SQIVND, per germline (reference sequence). In nucleotides, the CDR3 is TGTGCCAGTAGTATCATAGGGGTAGGGGACAATGAGCAGTTCTTC. Amino acids: CASSIIGVGDNEQFF.

The chain has TRBV28 and TRBJ1-6; 10 bases map to TRBD1. Unmatched junction bases numbered 3, after V lost 3 bases and J lost 10 bases. In germline, CDR1 is MDHEN, CDR2 SYDVKM. CDR3 length equals 14 residues. The CDR3 is CASSLGQGRSPLHF. Here the CDR3 DNA reads TGTGCCAGCAGTTTGGGACAGGGGCGGTCACCCCTCCACTTT.

This sequence joins TRBV3-1 (or the pseudogene TRBV3-2) and TRBJ2-6; D uncertain. Trimming stripped 4 bases from V and 0 bases from J, with 7 bases between. The CDR3 extends over 15 amino acids. Germline V gene data show CDR1 as LGHDT and CDR2 as YNNKEL (reference sequence). The CDR3, as DNA: TGTGCCAGCAGCCCCCAGGCCTCTGGGGCCAACGTCCTGACTTTC. This codes for CASSPQASGANVLTF.